Listed here are 18 T cell receptor beta chains from one sample, sequenced in a study of identifying expanded T cells in peripheral blood. Assay: immunoSEQ multiplex PCR; the TCRdb copy retains only in-frame clones and omits some. The repertoire holds 95,000 to 150,000 clones, 75% to 90% seen once, with roughly 3.3% in the top ten. The specimen was blood. These receptors all stem from a person aged 18 to 75 in good health.

This sequence joins TRBV6-1 and TRBJ1-4, with D possibly TRBD1 on 6 matching bases. The CDR3 is made up of 16 amino acids. V lost 2 bases and J lost 8, with 18 bases in between. CDR1 and CDR2 (germline): MNHNS, SASEGT. CDR3 region: CASSETRWGRVEKLFF. The CDR3, as DNA: TGTGCCAGCAGTGAAACTCGTTGGGGGCGGGTAGAAAAACTGTTTTTT.

The chain links TRBV7-9 to TRBJ1-2; D is undetermined. CDR1 is SEHNR and CDR2 is FQNEAQ in the germline V gene (reference sequence). The CDR3 is 13 residues long. V was trimmed by 5 bases and J by 4 bases, leaving 11 bases between them. The CDR3 DNA is TGTGCCAGCAGCCCCGGGCAGTTCTATGGCTACACCTTC. Translated, it gives CASSPGQFYGYTF. The entire variable domain, with the rest obtained from reference TRBV7-9 and TRBJ1-2, is as follows: DTGVSQNPRHKITKRGQNVTFRCDPISEHNRLYWYRQTLGQGPEFLTYFQNEAQLEKSRLLSDRFSAERPKGSFSTLEIQRTEQGDSAMYLCASSPGQFYGYTFGSGTRLTVV.

The chain couples TRBV6-5 to TRBJ2-3; 11 nucleotides line up with TRBD2. Germline V gene sequence: CDR1 MNHEY, CDR2 SVGAGI. Unmatched junction bases numbered 5, after V lost 3 bases and J lost 3 bases. There are 16 residues in the CDR3. In DNA form, the CDR3 reads TGTGCCAGCAGTTATTCGACTAGCGGGACGACAGATACGCAGTATTTT. Translation gives CASSYSTSGTTDTQYF.

The chain joins TRBV6-1 to TRBJ1-2; no definite D call. The CDR3 loop spans 15 amino acids. V dropped 2 bases and J dropped 4 bases, with 14 bases sitting between them. Germline CDR1 and CDR2: MNHNS and SASEGT. The CDR3 region is CASSEPGGGSYGYTF. For the CDR3, the DNA is TGTGCCAGCAGTGAACCGGGTGGAGGTAGCTATGGCTACACCTTC.

The chain links TRBV4-1 to TRBJ2-6; D is unclear. The germline gives CDR1 MGHRA, CDR2 YSYEKL. The CDR3 is 15 residues long. Between the trimmed V and J ends, which lost 0 bases and 4 bases, there was a span of 7 bases. CDR3 in amino acids: CASSQDQSGANVLTF. CDR3 DNA: TGCGCCAGCAGCCAAGATCAGTCCGGGGCCAACGTCCTGACTTTC.

This chain uses TRBV4-1 with TRBJ2-1; possibly TRBD1 for D (6 bases). V was clipped by 3 bases and J by 7 bases, with 16 bases between them. Germline assignment: CDR1 MGHRA and CDR2 YSYEKL. The CDR3 contains 15 residues. As DNA, the CDR3 is TGCGCCAGCAGCCAGCGACACAGGGCTTCTAATGAGCAGTTCTTC. Its protein product is CASSQRHRASNEQFF.

This CDR3 is CASSALRWSGGNEQFF. The CDR3 coding sequence is TGCGCCAGCAGTGCCCTCCGGTGGAGCGGGGGCAATGAGCAGTTCTTC. The chain employs TRBV10-1 and TRBJ2-1, with 8 positions matching TRBD2. Germline-derived CDR1 and CDR2 are WNHNN and SYGVQD (reference sequence). The CDR3 has 16 residues. V dropped 4 bases and J dropped 6; count of bases not matched to a gene: 11.

This clone was detected only a few times. V gene TRBV21-1 combines with J gene TRBJ1-1. TRBV21-1 is listed as a pseudogene. The CDR3 totals 13 residues. The CDR3 bases are TGTGCCAGCAGCTCCAGGAGGAACACTGAAGCTTTCTTT. This sequence encodes CASSSRRNTEAFF.

The chain employs TRBV30 and TRBJ1-2; D may be TRBD1 (5 bases). The CDR3 contains 12 residues. V lost 0 bases and J 8 bases, leaving 10 bases between the germline ends. CDR1 and CDR2 from the germline V gene are GTSNPN and SVGIG (reference sequence). CDR3 region: CAWSVVSGGYTF. The CDR3 region has the DNA TGTGCCTGGAGTGTTGTGTCAGGGGGCTACACCTTC.

V gene TRBV4-1 combines with J gene TRBJ1-6, with D possibly matching TRBD1 (6 bases). V was clipped by 4 bases and J by 7 bases, with 11 bases between them. This CDR3 has 14 residues. The germline gives CDR1 MGHRA, CDR2 YSYEKL. CDR3 loop: CASSPGDQNSPLHF. DNA of the CDR3: TGCGCCAGCAGCCCAGGGGACCAAAATTCACCCCTCCACTTT.

The V and J genes are TRBV10-2 and TRBJ2-1; D gene ambiguous. The V and J ends lost 4 bases and 4 bases respectively, with 11 bases between them. The CDR3 is 14 residues long. The germline gives CDR1 WSHSY, CDR2 SAAADI. The chain's CDR3 is CASSAWAAYNEQFF. The CDR3 DNA sequence: TGCGCCAGCAGTGCCTGGGCAGCGTACAATGAGCAGTTCTTC.

J is TRBJ1-4 and V is TRBV6-5; 7 nucleotides match TRBD1. Germline trimming cut 2 bases from V and 8 bases from J; bases unmatched to any gene: 11. Per germline, CDR1 MNHEY and CDR2 SVGAGI. The CDR3 totals 16 residues. In DNA form, the CDR3 reads TGTGCCAGCAGTTACCGAGGGGGCCAGGTTCGGGAAAAACTGTTTTTT. Protein: CASSYRGGQVREKLFF.

This clone has more than one count but fewer than ten. The rearrangement joins TRBV19 to TRBJ1-2; maybe TRBD1 (6 bases). V was trimmed by 6 bases and J by 7 bases, leaving 15 bases between them. CDR1 is LNHDA and CDR2 is SQIVND in the germline V gene (reference sequence). The CDR3 runs to 13 residues. CDR3 sequence reads: CASSPQGNGGYTF. In nucleotides, the CDR3 is TGTGCCAGTAGCCCGCAGGGGAACGGTGGCTACACCTTC.

This chain uses TRBV21-1 with TRBJ2-2. TRBV21-1 is deemed a pseudogene. The CDR3 has 13 residues. The CDR3 is CATKVRAAGELFF. For the CDR3, the DNA is TGTGCCACGAAGGTCCGGGCGGCCGGGGAGCTGTTTTTT.

V and J are TRBV25-1 and TRBJ1-6; 7 bases match TRBD1. Per germline, CDR1 MGHDK and CDR2 SYGVNS. After removal of 0 bases from V and 7 bases from J, the junction contained 3 bases not matched to a gene. The CDR3 has 15 residues. The CDR3 loop reads CASSEYLDRNSPLHF. CDR3 DNA sequence: TGTGCCAGCAGTGAATATTTGGACAGGAATTCACCCCTCCACTTT.

The chain uses TRBV5-6 and TRBJ2-3, with TRBD1 identical over 7 bases. V dropped 1 base and J dropped 5; count of bases not matched to a gene: 13. Germline loops: CDR1 SGHDT, CDR2 YYEEEE. This CDR3 is built from 17 residues. CDR3 sequence (DNA): TGTGCCAGCAGCTTGCGATCTTGGGGACAGCTTTTAGATACGCAGTATTTT. Translation: CASSLRSWGQLLDTQYF.

The chain couples TRBV7-9 to TRBJ2-7; D may be TRBD1 or TRBD2 (5 bases each). The CDR3 is made up of 15 amino acids. V gave up 0 bases and J gave up 2 bases, with 11 bases separating them. The V gene's germline CDR1 is SEHNR and CDR2 FQNEAQ (reference sequence). In DNA form, the CDR3 reads TGTGCCAGCAGCTTAGCCTCCACGGGACCCTACGAGCAGTACTTC. Protein: CASSLASTGPYEQYF.

V usage is TRBV29-1 and J usage is TRBJ1-5; D gene ambiguous. Trimming left V 6 bases short and J 4 bases short, with 13 bases between. Germline CDR1 and CDR2: SQVTM and ANQGSEA. The CDR3 is 13 amino acids. The CDR3 sequence is CSVNNGLNQPQHF. The DNA of the CDR3 is TGCAGCGTCAATAACGGACTGAATCAGCCCCAGCATTTT.